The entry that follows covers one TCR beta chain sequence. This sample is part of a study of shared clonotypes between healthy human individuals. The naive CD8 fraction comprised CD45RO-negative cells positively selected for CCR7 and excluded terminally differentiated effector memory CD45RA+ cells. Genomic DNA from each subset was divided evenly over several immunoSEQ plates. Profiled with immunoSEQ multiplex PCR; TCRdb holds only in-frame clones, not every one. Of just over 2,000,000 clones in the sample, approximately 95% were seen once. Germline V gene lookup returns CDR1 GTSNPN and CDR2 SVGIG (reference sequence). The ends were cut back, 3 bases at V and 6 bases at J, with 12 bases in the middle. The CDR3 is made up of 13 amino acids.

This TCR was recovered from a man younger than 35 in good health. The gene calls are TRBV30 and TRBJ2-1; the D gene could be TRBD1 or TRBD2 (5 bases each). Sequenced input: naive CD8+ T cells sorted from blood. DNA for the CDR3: TGTGCCTGGAGCCGGGACGCACTCAATGAGCAGTTCTTC. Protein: CAWSRDALNEQFF.